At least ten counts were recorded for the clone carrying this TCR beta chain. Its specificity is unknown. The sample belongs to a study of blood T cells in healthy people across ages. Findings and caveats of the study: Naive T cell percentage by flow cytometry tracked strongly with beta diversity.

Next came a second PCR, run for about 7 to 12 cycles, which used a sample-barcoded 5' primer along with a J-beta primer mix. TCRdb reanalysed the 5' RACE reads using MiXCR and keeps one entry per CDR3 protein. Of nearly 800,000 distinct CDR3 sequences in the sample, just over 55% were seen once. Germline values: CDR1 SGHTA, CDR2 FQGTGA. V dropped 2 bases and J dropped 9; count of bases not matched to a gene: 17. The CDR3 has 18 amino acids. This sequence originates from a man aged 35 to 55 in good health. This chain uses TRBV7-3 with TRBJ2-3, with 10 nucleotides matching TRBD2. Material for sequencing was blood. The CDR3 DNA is TGTGCCAGCAGCTTACTGGGAACCGGACTAGCGGCTCAGGCAACGCAGTATTTT. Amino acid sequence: CASSLLGTGLAAQATQYF.